The 23 T cell receptor beta chains listed next were all sequenced from one sample in a study of blood T cell repertoires in COVID-19 (dated by TCRdb to 2020 to 2022). The library was built by means of the immunoSEQ multiplex PCR assay. TCRdb obtained this table from immuneACCESS and retained in-frame rearrangements with V and J assigned. These tables miss some clones; where compared with another copy, unresolved V genes account for less than half of the shortfall, and the remainder is unexplained. Present in this sample are roughly 220,000 clones, about four fifths of which were seen just once. Around 2.7% of the sample goes to the ten largest clones. The material sequenced was peripheral blood. The receptors derive from a woman aged 25 to 45 who had recovered from COVID-19.

CDR3 region: CASRRLRRGGTEAFF. As DNA, the CDR3 is TGTGCCAGCAGGCGCCTACGCAGGGGTGGCACTGAAGCTTTCTTT. The rearrangement links TRBV28 to TRBJ1-1; D might be TRBD1 (6 bases). The germline V and J ends were trimmed by 6 bases and 4 bases, with 18 bases remaining between them. Germline CDR1 MDHEN, CDR2 SYDVKM. The CDR3 is made up of 15 amino acids.

This clone was counted a single time. This chain uses TRBV6-5 with TRBJ1-1; D is perhaps TRBD1 (6 bases). The CDR3 loop spans 13 amino acids. Trimming left V 6 bases short and J 3 bases short, with 11 bases between. The germline gives CDR1 MNHEY, CDR2 SVGAGI. For the CDR3, the DNA is TGTGCCAGCAGCACAGGGCCCGACACTGAAGCTTTCTTT. It encodes CASSTGPDTEAFF.

As DNA, the CDR3 is TGTGCCAGCAGTGACAGGGCCACCGGGGAGCTGTTTTTT. Its translation: CASSDRATGELFF. The chain combines TRBV2 with TRBJ2-2, with a possible D match to TRBD1 (5 bases). The CDR3 runs 13 residues. Germline V gene lookup returns CDR1 SNHLY and CDR2 FYNNEI. Trimming shortened V by 3 bases and J by 4 bases, and 6 bases separated the two germline ends.

The chain has TRBV28 and TRBJ1-1; no definite D call. The CDR3 loop spans 15 amino acids. Germline CDR1 and CDR2: MDHEN and SYDVKM. Trimming took 2 bases from V and 0 from J, leaving 10 bases between them. CDR3 sequence: CASSLVASMNTEAFF. The CDR3 DNA is TGTGCCAGCAGTTTAGTTGCCTCTATGAACACTGAAGCTTTCTTT. Full variable domain (missing parts from reference TRBV28 and TRBJ1-1): DVKVTQSSRYLVKRTGEKVFLECVQDMDHENMFWYRQDPGLGLRLIYFSYDVKMKEKGDIPEGYSVSREKKERFSLILESASTNQTSMYLCASSLVASMNTEAFFGQGTRLTVV.

This chain uses TRBV10-1 with TRBJ1-1; 9 bases line up with TRBD1. V was pared by 3 bases and J by 4 bases, with 9 bases of the junction left unmatched. The CDR3 sequence is 16 residues long. From germline, CDR1 is WNHNN and CDR2 SYGVQD (reference sequence). CDR3 in amino acids: CASSDRYGQGPTEAFF. The CDR3 DNA follows: TGCGCCAGCAGTGACAGATATGGACAGGGGCCCACTGAAGCTTTCTTT.

The chain joins TRBV2 to TRBJ1-2; 9 bases match TRBD1. CDR1 and CDR2 (germline): SNHLY, FYNNEI. CDR3 length: 14 amino acids. With V trimmed by 8 bases and J by 7 bases, 11 bases remained unmatched. CDR3 in DNA: TGTGCCAGCTTATCTCCGGGACAGGGTTCTGGCTACACCTTC. Translation gives CASLSPGQGSGYTF.

The chain has TRBV11-2 and TRBJ2-7; D remains ambiguous. CDR3 length: 17 residues. CDR1 is SGHAT and CDR2 is FQNNGV in the germline V gene. The V end was cut by 1 base, the J end by 2 bases, with 18 bases between. The CDR3 reads CASSLAPFLDQAYEQYF. CDR3 coding DNA: TGTGCCAGCAGCTTAGCCCCCTTTTTAGACCAGGCCTACGAGCAGTACTTC. Variable domain in full (rest from reference TRBV11-2 and TRBJ2-7): EAGVAQSPRYKIIEKRQSVAFWCNPISGHATLYWYQQILGQGPKLLIQFQNNGVVDDSQLPKDRFSAERLKGVDSTLKIQPAKLEDSAVYLCASSLAPFLDQAYEQYFGPGTRLTVT.

As for this clone: Compared with germline, one end of the junction differs, possibly owing to a read error. The V call is TRBV6-1, the J call TRBJ1-3; D is unresolved. The CDR3 covers 14 residues. Germline CDR1 reads MNHNS; CDR2 reads SASEGT. The CDR3 here is CASSEGQNGNTIYF. The CDR3 bases are TGTGCCAGCAGCGAAGGGCAGAATGGAAACACCATATATTTT.

Of note for this clone: Other nucleotide sequences from this sample produce the same CDR3. The CDR3 loop is CASSLGTSGSYEQYF. CDR3 sequence (DNA): TGTGCCAGCAGCTTGGGAACTAGCGGATCCTACGAGCAGTACTTC. The rearrangement uses TRBV5-5 and TRBJ2-7, with 8 bases that match TRBD2. The CDR3 is 15 amino acids. The germline V gene encodes CDR1 SGHKS and CDR2 YYEKEE (reference sequence). V dropped 0 bases and J dropped 1; count of bases not matched to a gene: 3.

The chain joins TRBV27 to TRBJ2-7, with D possibly matching TRBD1 (6 bases). The germline CDR1 and CDR2 sequences are MNHEY and SMNVEV (reference sequence). This CDR3 contains 18 residues. The germline V and J ends were trimmed by 2 bases and 3 bases, with 23 bases remaining between them. The CDR3 loop reads CASSLAPNRALTSYEQYF. CDR3 DNA sequence: TGTGCCAGCAGTTTAGCCCCGAACAGGGCCCTAACCAGCTACGAGCAGTACTTC.

The chain combines TRBV19 with TRBJ1-1; possibly TRBD1 for D (5 bases). V lost 3 bases to trimming and J lost 7 bases, with 18 bases between them. The V gene's germline CDR1 is LNHDA and CDR2 SQIVND (reference sequence). The CDR3 extends over 15 amino acids. CDR3 sequence: CASSIGKFGGDEAFF. CDR3 bases: TGTGCCAGTAGTATTGGGAAGTTCGGGGGAGATGAAGCTTTCTTT.

The V gene is TRBV7-9, the J gene TRBJ2-5, with D tentatively TRBD2 (5 bases). Per germline, CDR1 SEHNR and CDR2 FQNEAQ (reference sequence). The CDR3 runs 15 residues. V was shortened by 5 bases and J by 5 bases, with 18 bases between the two germline ends. The CDR3: CASSRPRTPAETQYF. In DNA, the CDR3 is TGTGCCAGCAGCAGGCCTAGGACTCCAGCGGAGACCCAGTACTTC.

The V call is TRBV9, the J call TRBJ2-2; a weak D match, TRBD2 (6 bases). Germline-derived CDR1 and CDR2 are SGDLS and YYNGEE. With 3 bases removed from V and 6 bases from J, the gap between germline ends came to 15 bases. This CDR3 comprises 15 residues. This chain's CDR3 is CASSERGRQAGELFF. The CDR3 coding sequence is TGTGCCAGCAGCGAGCGTGGGAGGCAGGCCGGGGAGCTGTTTTTT.

Here the CDR3 DNA reads TGCGCCAGCAGCTCATCCCCGGACAGTATTTTCTACGAGCAGTACTTC. This codes for CASSSSPDSIFYEQYF. The rearrangement uses TRBV5-1 and TRBJ2-7, with D maybe TRBD1 (6 bases). The germline gives CDR1 SGHRS, CDR2 YFSETQ. This CDR3 contains 16 residues. V was cut by 3 bases and J by 3 bases, with 19 bases left in between.

In its sample, this clone was seen a few times. This chain connects TRBV5-1 to TRBJ2-1; 9 nucleotides align to TRBD1. CDR3 size: 16 residues. V lost 0 bases and J lost 10; bases outside the gene matches: 11. CDR1 and CDR2 from the germline V gene are SGHRS and YFSETQ. The CDR3 sequence: CASSLAHGTGIGEQFF. Written as DNA, the CDR3 is TGCGCCAGCAGCTTGGCACACGGGACAGGGATCGGGGAGCAGTTCTTC.

The chain links TRBV4-1 to TRBJ1-1; the D gene is possibly TRBD1 (5 bases). The V end lost 1 base, the J end lost 3 bases, and 9 bases lay between the germline ends. The germline V gene has CDR1 MGHRA and CDR2 YSYEKL. The CDR3 is 14 residues long. For the CDR3, the DNA is TGCGCCAGCAGCCAAGTGGGGCCATACACTGAAGCTTTCTTT. It codes for CASSQVGPYTEAFF.

The rearrangement joins TRBV6-5 to TRBJ2-5; 7 bases are shared with TRBD1. The germline V gene encodes CDR1 MNHEY and CDR2 SVGAGI. V lost 2 bases, J lost 5 bases, and 8 bases stayed unmatched. The CDR3 extends over 15 amino acids. Here the CDR3 DNA reads TGTGCCAGCAGTTACCGTCTAGGGGGCGGGGAGACCCAGTACTTC. It encodes CASSYRLGGGETQYF.

This rearrangement joins TRBV18 to TRBJ2-5; possibly TRBD1 for D (5 bases). Trimming shortened V by 3 bases and J by 1 base, and 12 bases separated the two germline ends. This CDR3 contains 15 residues. From germline, CDR1 is KGHSH and CDR2 LQKENI. CDR3 sequence: CASSPRAGPQETQYF. The CDR3 DNA sequence: TGTGCCAGCTCACCCAGGGCAGGACCCCAAGAGACCCAGTACTTC.

This CDR3 reads CASSALAGLRYNEQFF. The CDR3 DNA sequence: TGTGCCAGCAGCGCCCTAGCGGGCCTTAGATACAATGAGCAGTTCTTC. V gene TRBV11-2 combines with J gene TRBJ2-1; 8 bases fit TRBD2. J lost 4 bases, V lost 5 bases, and 10 bases had no gene match. CDR3 length: 16 residues. Germline V CDR1 and CDR2: SGHAT, FQNNGV.

The chain uses TRBV28 and TRBJ2-7; 10 bases align to TRBD1. Unmatched junction bases numbered 3, after V lost 3 bases and J lost 4 bases. Germline CDR1 and CDR2: MDHEN and SYDVKM. The CDR3 runs to 14 residues. CDR3 DNA sequence: TGTGCCAGCAGTTTCGGGACAGGGGTATACGAGCAGTACTTC. Translated: CASSFGTGVYEQYF.

This clone was detected a few times. V is TRBV28 and J is TRBJ2-1, with TRBD2 identical over 11 bases. The CDR3 has 16 amino acids. V lost 8 bases to trimming and J lost 1 base; unmatched junction nucleotides: 7. The V gene's germline CDR1 is MDHEN and CDR2 SYDVKM. Here the CDR3 reads CASSGLAGGSYNEQFF. The CDR3 DNA follows: TGTGCCAGCTCTGGGCTAGCGGGAGGATCCTACAATGAGCAGTTCTTC.

The V and J genes are TRBV11-2 and TRBJ2-5, with D possibly being TRBD2 (5 bases). The V end was cut by 2 bases, the J end by 2 bases, with 12 bases between. Germline V gene data show CDR1 as SGHAT and CDR2 as FQNNGV. The CDR3 sequence is 15 residues long. This CDR3 reads CASSLFDSAQETQYF. The CDR3 nucleotides read TGTGCCAGCAGCTTATTCGATAGCGCGCAAGAGACCCAGTACTTC.

This clone was picked up many times. The chain has TRBV10-1 and TRBJ2-1, with 7 bases matching TRBD2. The germline V gene has CDR1 WNHNN and CDR2 SYGVQD (reference sequence). With 2 bases clipped from V and 10 bases from J, the junction kept 5 bases outside the gene matches. The CDR3 consists of 13 residues. This chain's CDR3 is CASSEAGEGEQFF. The CDR3 region has the DNA TGCGCCAGCAGTGAGGCGGGAGAAGGGGAGCAGTTCTTC.